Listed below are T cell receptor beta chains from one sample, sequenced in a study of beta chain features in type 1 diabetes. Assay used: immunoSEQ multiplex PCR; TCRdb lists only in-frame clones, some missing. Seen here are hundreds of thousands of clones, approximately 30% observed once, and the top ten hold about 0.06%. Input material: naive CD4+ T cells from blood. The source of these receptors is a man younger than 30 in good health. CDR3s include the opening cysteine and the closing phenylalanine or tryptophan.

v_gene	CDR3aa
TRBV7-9	CASSPRLRGNEQFF
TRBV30	CAWRKPGRARTEEQYF
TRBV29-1	CSGGGPANTEAFF
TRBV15	CATSRARLDAPLNEQFF
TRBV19	CASSISRVGSNQPQHF
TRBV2	CASSEPRGTSDNEQFF
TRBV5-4	CASSLGSTLETQYF
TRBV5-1	CASSLVPGDNEQFF
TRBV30	CAWSSTPGVGETQYF
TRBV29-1	CSVAAGGLYEQYF
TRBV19	CASSIERAYQGEQFF
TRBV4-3	CASSQVYGPGNYEQYF
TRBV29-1	CSVERPSNTGELFF
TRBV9	CASSVIPDGGSYTF
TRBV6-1	CASSEASWGREQYF
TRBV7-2	CASRISRDSYEQYF
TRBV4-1	CASSQDLRAEAFF
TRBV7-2	CASSLLGAGANVLTF
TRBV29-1	CSVEGGRDGISEQFF
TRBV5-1	CASSPGTSGNNEQFF
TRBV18	CASSPPTGTYEQYF
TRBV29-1	CSVQGIYSDEQFF
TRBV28	CASSLPGTYGYTF
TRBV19	CASSPGREQFF
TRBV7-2	CASSTYNEQFF
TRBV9	CASSPAGLAGPNEQYF
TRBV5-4	CASSLLQETQYF
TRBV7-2	CASSRLTGGANVLTF
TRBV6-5	CASSYQGRYEQYF
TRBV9	CASSVWLQFTEAFF
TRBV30	CAWSGLAGTYEQYF
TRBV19	CASSRLAGGPNTGELFF
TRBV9	CASSVSPEGTEAFF
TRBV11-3	CASSLVSRELFF
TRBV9	CASSLGTSGSQRDEQYF
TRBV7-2	CASSLGSTPETQYF
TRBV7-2	CASSLVGTGGTEAFF
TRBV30	CAWATGTTNEKLFF
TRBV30	CAWSSRRYTDTQYF
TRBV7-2	CASSLPQPYNEQFF
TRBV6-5	CASSSGRSSAETQYF
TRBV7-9	CASSRGLAGETQYF
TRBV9	CASSVDSTDTQYF
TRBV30	CAWTRILAGTYNEQFF
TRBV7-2	CASSLGSDEQYF
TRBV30	CAWSKAGGHQETQYF
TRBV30	CAWSAGTYNEQFF
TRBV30	CAWSVLTFNEQFF
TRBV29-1	CSVESGETQYF
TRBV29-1	CSASYNEQFF
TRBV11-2	CASSLGLREDTGELFF